This TCR beta chain is drawn from a study of immune evolution from preneoplasia to lung adenocarcinoma. Broader study findings: Later-stage lesions seemingly showed higher T cell density and diversity than normal lung.

The CDR3 loop spans 12 amino acids. Germline CDR1 and CDR2: MNHNS and SASEGT. V was shortened by 3 bases and J by 11 bases, with 13 bases between the two germline ends. Each case's diagnosis was confirmed by two pathologists on H&E. Method: immunoSEQ multiplex PCR; TCRdb's copy keeps in-frame clones and lacks some. This table holds some 4,000 clones, under 80% found once. As for this clone: Its specificity is unknown.

This clonotype originated in a person aged 70 to 80 with invasive lung adenocarcinoma. Some clones in this sample may be carry-over from other donors' samples. The sequencing input was FFPE invasive lung adenocarcinoma tissue. This sequence joins TRBV6-1 and TRBJ1-1; D remains ambiguous. CDR3 in amino acids: CASSDSWASAFF. The CDR3 region has the DNA TGTGCCAGCAGTGACTCCTGGGCGAGCGCTTTCTTT.